Detailed here is one T cell receptor (beta chain). The sample originates from a study of control samples from healthy donors and cancer patients. Germline trimming cut 1 base from V and 1 base from J; bases unmatched to any gene: 6. CDR1 is MNHNS and CDR2 is SASEGT in the germline V gene. The CDR3 is 17 residues long. Clones were sequenced by immunoSEQ multiplex PCR, and TCRdb holds only the in-frame ones, with some missing. The sample contains around 100,000 clones, less than 95% of which appear only once. V and J are TRBV6-1 and TRBJ2-3; TRBD2 agrees at 9 bases. This TCR was recovered from a woman aged 18-29 years in good health. Sequences were obtained from blood. The CDR3 here is CASSEGAGGGGTDTQYF. The CDR3 DNA follows: TGTGCCAGCAGTGAAGGAGCGGGGGGCGGAGGCACAGATACGCAGTATTTT.